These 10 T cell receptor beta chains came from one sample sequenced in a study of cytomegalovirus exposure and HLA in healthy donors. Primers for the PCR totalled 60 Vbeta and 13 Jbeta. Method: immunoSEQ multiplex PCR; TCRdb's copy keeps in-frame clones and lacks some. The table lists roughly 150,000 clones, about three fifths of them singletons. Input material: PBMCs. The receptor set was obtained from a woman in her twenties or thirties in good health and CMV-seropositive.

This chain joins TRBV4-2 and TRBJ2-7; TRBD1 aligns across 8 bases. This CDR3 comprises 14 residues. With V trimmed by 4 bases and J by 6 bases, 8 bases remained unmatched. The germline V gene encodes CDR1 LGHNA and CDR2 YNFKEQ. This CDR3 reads CASSLGQGPVEQYF. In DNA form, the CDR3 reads TGTGCCAGCAGCCTTGGACAGGGCCCGGTCGAGCAGTACTTC.

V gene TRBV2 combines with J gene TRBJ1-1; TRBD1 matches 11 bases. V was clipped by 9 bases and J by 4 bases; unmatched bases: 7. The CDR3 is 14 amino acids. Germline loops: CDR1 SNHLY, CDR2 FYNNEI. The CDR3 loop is CARRKGQGGTEAFF. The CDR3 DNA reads TGTGCCAGGAGAAAGGGACAGGGGGGCACTGAAGCTTTCTTT.

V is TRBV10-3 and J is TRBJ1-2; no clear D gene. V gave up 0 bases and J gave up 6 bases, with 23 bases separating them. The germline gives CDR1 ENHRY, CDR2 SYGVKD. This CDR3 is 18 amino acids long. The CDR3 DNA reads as TGTGCCATCAGTGAGTCGTTCCGGTCTTTAGCGGCGGGTGATGGCTACACCTTC. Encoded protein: CAISESFRSLAAGDGYTF.

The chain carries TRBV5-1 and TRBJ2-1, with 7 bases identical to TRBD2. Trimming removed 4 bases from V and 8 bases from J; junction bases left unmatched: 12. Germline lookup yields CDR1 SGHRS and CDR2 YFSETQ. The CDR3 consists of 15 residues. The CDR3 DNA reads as TGCGCCAGCAGCCGGACTAGAGTTTTGGGGTATGAGCAGTTCTTC. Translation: CASSRTRVLGYEQFF.

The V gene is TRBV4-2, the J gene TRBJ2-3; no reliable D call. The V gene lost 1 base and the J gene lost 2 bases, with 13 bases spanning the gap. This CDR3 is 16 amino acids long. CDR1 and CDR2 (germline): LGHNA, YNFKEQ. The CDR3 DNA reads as TGTGCCAGCAGCCAAGGGGCTGGGCCCCTCACAGATACGCAGTATTTT. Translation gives CASSQGAGPLTDTQYF.

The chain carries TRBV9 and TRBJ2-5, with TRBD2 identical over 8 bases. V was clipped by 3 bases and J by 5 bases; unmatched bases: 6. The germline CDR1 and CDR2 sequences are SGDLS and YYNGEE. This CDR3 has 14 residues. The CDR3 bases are TGTGCCAGCAGCGCCCGGGGGGGCCCGGAGACCCAGTACTTC. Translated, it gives CASSARGGPETQYF.

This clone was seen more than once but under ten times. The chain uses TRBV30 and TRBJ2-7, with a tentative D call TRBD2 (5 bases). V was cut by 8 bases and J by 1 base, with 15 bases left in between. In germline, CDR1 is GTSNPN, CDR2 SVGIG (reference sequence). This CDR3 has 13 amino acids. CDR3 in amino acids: CALGVTGSYEQYF. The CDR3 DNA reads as TGTGCCCTCGGAGTCACGGGGTCCTACGAGCAGTACTTC.

In nucleotides, the CDR3 is TGTGCCAGCCAAAGGGGCTCTGGGGCCAACGTCCTGACTTTC. This gives the protein CASQRGSGANVLTF. The genes are TRBV2 and TRBJ2-6; D possibly corresponds to TRBD1 (5 bases). CDR1 is SNHLY, CDR2 FYNNEI, per germline. Trimming stripped 8 bases from V and 0 bases from J, with 8 bases between. The length of the CDR3 is 14 residues.

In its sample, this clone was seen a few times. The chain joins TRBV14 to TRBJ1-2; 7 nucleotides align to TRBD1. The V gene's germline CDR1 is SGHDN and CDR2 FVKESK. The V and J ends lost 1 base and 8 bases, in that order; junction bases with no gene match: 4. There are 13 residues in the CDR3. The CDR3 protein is CASSQARGRGYTF. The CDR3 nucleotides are TGTGCCAGCAGCCAAGCAAGGGGGCGAGGCTACACCTTC.

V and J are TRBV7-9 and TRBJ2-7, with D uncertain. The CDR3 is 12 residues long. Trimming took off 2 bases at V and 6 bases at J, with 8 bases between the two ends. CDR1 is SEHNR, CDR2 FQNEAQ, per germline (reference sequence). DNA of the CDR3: TGTGCCAGCAGCTTATCTTATAGCGAGCAGTACTTC. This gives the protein CASSLSYSEQYF. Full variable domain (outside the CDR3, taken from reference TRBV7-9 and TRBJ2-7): DTGVSQNPRHKITKRGQNVTFRCDPISEHNRLYWYRQTLGQGPEFLTYFQNEAQLEKSRLLSDRFSAERPKGSFSTLEIQRTEQGDSAMYLCASSLSYSEQYFGPGTRLTVT.